The rows below give T cell receptor beta chains drawn from one sample of a study of shared clonotypes between healthy human individuals. Repertoires were generated with immunoSEQ multiplex PCR, while TCRdb's copy carries only in-frame clones and drops some. The sample records a few million clones, 85% to 95% being singletons. The sequenced sample was naive CD4+ T cells from PBMCs. The source of these receptors is a man between 18 and 29 years old in good health. Some clones in this sample may be carry-over from other donors' samples. Each CDR3 is given without its conserved first and last residue. The order of the fields is CDR3 length, J gene, V gene, CDR3 protein.

12 | TRBJ2-3 | TRBV19 | ASSIDLLSLAQY
12 | TRBJ2-6 | TRBV11-2 | ASSAQPLLDVLT
14 | TRBJ2-3 | TRBV4-1 | ASSQEGGGSTDTQY
16 | TRBJ2-3 | TRBV9 | ASSVVTSGPNITDTQY
11 | TRBJ1-2 | TRBV9 | ASSLWGNYGYT
12 | TRBJ1-5 | TRBV5-4 | ASSLFPGDQPQH
11 | TRBJ1-5 | TRBV7-9 | ASSLGGDQPQH
11 | TRBJ2-7 | TRBV4-2 | ASSQGPTNEQY
13 | TRBJ1-4 | TRBV28 | ASRWAQRVDEKLF
11 | TRBJ2-7 | TRBV6-5 | ASSRPADYEQY
13 | TRBJ2-1 | TRBV9 | ASSVVAGRYNEQF
12 | TRBJ2-4 | TRBV5-1 | ASSLSLAKNIQY
14 | TRBJ1-2 | TRBV14 | ASSPRGRGSNYGYT